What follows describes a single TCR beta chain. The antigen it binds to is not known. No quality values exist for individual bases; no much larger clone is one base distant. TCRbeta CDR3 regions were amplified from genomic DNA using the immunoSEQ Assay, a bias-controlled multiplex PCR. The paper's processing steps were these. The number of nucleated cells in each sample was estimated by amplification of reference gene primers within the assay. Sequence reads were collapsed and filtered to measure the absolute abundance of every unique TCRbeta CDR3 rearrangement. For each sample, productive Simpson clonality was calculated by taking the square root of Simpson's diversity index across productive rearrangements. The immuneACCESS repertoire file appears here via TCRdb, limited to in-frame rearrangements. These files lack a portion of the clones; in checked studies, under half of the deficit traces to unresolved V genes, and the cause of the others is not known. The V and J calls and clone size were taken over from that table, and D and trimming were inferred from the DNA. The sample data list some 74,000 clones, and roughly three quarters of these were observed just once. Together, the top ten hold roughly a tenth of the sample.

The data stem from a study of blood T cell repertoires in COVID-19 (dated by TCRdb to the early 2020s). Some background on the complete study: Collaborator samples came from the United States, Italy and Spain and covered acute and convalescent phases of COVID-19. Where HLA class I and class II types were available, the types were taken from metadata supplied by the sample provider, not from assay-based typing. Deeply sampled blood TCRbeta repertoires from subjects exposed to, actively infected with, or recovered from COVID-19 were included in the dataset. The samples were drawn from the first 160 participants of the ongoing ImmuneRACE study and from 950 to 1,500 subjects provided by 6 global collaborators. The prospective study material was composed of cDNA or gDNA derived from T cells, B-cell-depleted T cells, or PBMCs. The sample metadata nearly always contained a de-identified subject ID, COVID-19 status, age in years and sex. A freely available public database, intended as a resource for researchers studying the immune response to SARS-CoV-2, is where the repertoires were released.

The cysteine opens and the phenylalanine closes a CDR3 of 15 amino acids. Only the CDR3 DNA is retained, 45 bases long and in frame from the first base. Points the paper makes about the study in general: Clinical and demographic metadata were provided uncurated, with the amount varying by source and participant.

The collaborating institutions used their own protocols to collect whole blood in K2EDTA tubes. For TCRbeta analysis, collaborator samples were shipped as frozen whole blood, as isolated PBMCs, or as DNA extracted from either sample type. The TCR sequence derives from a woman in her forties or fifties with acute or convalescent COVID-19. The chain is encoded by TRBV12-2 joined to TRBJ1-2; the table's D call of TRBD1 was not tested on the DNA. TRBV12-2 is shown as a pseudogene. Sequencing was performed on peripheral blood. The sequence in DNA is TGTGCAAGTCGCTTCCCAGACAGGGGTGACTATGGCTACACCTTC. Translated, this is CASRFPDRGDYGYTF.